This TCR beta chain was observed in a study of regulatory T cells in long-lasting Graves disease. Study-wide results and caveats: Peripheral blood was the sole material, not thyroid tissue. Persistent patients shared thousands of public clonotypes among themselves. Newly diagnosed patients shared fewer, at roughly 1,000.

Libraries of TCR beta came from iRepertoire HTBI primers plus Arm-PCR of CDR3 regions. Study processing details: Detected in the samples were roughly 60 TRBV and approximately 14 TRBJ segments. TCRdb analysed the multiplex PCR reads with MiXCR anew, one entry per CDR3 protein. It is TCRdb's table, rather than the study itself, that gives the V and J calls and clone size. This sample has around 510,000 distinct CDR3 sequences, with roughly 20% found just once. Time point: persistent/refractory GD, antithyroid drugs over 5 years with positive TRAb. PBMC-extracted RNA yielded the TCR library. The CDR3 length is 12 residues. After removal of 4 bases from V and 5 bases from J, the junction contained 4 bases not matched to a gene. From germline, CDR1 is SQVTM and CDR2 ANQGSEA. This clonotype was seen at least ten times. What it recognizes is unknown.

The rearrangement uses TRBV29-1 and TRBJ2-5; 7 nucleotides match TRBD2. The starting material was peripheral blood mononuclear cells (PBMCs), obtained when the disease was refractory, from a patient treated with antithyroid drugs. The clonotype comes from a female donor with Graves disease. The CDR3 sequence is CSVAPGGETQYF. The CDR3 DNA follows: TGCAGCGTTGCCCCCGGGGGGGAGACCCAGTACTTC.